This TCR beta chain was sequenced in a study of beta chain features in type 1 diabetes. Looking at the study overall: Across every sample, roughly 100 million sorted cells were examined in total.

General observations from the study: All four CD4+ subsets from Type 1 diabetes patients carried moderately but significantly shorter TCRB CDR3s.

Points on this clone: Its antigen is currently unknown.

Every isolated RNA sample was fully reverse transcribed, so sequencing captured expressed TCRB transcripts. The data were produced by immunoSEQ multiplex PCR, yet TCRdb's version contains in-frame clones alone and is incomplete. This repertoire shows about 740,000 clones, around 15% found once; its top ten account for 0.022%. Germline CDR1 reads SGDLS; CDR2 reads YYNGEE. The CDR3 loop spans 13 amino acids. Trimming cost V 3 bases and J 8 bases, with 14 bases left between them. V gene TRBV9 combines with J gene TRBJ1-2; possibly TRBD1 for D (5 bases). The clonotype originates from a man aged 18 to 29 with type 1 diabetes. Input material: naive CD4+ T cells from blood. The CDR3 DNA reads as TGTGCCAGCAGCGGAGGAAGGGGAGAAGGCTACACCTTC. As protein: CASSGGRGEGYTF. Using reference TRBV9 and TRBJ1-2 for the parts outside the CDR3, the full variable domain is DSGVTQTPKHLITATGQRVTLRCSPRSGDLSVYWYQQSLDQGLQFLIQYYNGEERAKGNILERFSAQQFPDLHSELNLSSLELGDSALYFCASSGGRGEGYTFGSGTRLTVV.